What follows is one T cell receptor (beta chain) and its context. The data originate from a study of T cells after yellow fever vaccination. This CDR3 has 14 residues. Trimming took off 3 bases at V and 7 bases at J, with 15 bases between the two ends. Germline V lookup: CDR1 DFQATT, CDR2 SNEGSKA (reference sequence). A process of 5'RACE template switching, which added a universal primer site and UMIs, was used to make TCR cDNA. MiXCR, run by TCRdb on the 5' RACE reads, gives a single entry per CDR3 protein. Found here are 200,000 to 300,000 distinct CDR3 sequences, 10% to 15% of them singletons; the top ten hold 0.45% to 0.65%.

This receptor was obtained from a man aged 25-45 years who received the YFV17D yellow fever vaccine. The gene calls are TRBV20-1 and TRBJ1-4, with D possibly TRBD1 on 5 matching bases. Sequencing was performed on CD4+ T cells sorted from PBMCs, taken 45 days after the yellow fever booster vaccination. The CDR3 nucleotides read TGCAGTGCTAGGGACCCTAAGCAGGGTGAAAAACTGTTTTTT. Translation gives CSARDPKQGEKLFF.